The rows below give T cell receptor beta chains drawn from one sample of a study of graft-versus-host responses after intestinal transplantation. No antigen has been assigned to these receptors. This table comes from immunoSEQ multiplex PCR, and its TCRdb copy is limited to in-frame clones, with some not included. The sample has 75,000 to 100,000 clones, roughly four fifths seen once. The starting material was unstimulated CD8+ T cells sorted from spleen or lymph node cells, obtained before intestinal transplant. These receptors were collected from a human donor who received an intestinal transplant. Both conserved end residues are part of each CDR3. D genes are given only for firm matches. Part of the rows lack a size; the others show once, few, many or a class for expanded clones.

-,TRBV13,-,TRBJ2-7,TGTGCCAGCAGCTTAAACAGGGATTACGAGCAGTACTTC,CASSLNRDYEQYF
-,TRBV28,-,TRBJ1-5,TGTGCCAGCAGTTCTCGGGACACAGGAATAATTGGGCCCCAGCATTTT,CASSSRDTGIIGPQHF
many,TRBV6-5,-,TRBJ2-5,TGTGCCAGCCGAAGGGACTTCGCAGAGACCCAGTACTTC,CASRRDFAETQYF
-,TRBV11-1,-,TRBJ2-3,TGTGCCAGCAGCTTAGAGAGGGTTGCAACGCAGTATTTT,CASSLERVATQYF
-,TRBV28,-,TRBJ2-7,TGTGCCAGCAGTTTATCTTACTACGAGCAGTACTTC,CASSLSYYEQYF
-,TRBV14,TRBD2,TRBJ2-7,TGTGCCAGCAGCCTCCCCGGGACTAGCGGATCTTACGAGCAGTACTTC,CASSLPGTSGSYEQYF
few,TRBV4-1,TRBD1,TRBJ1-1,TGTGCCAGCAGCCAAAGGACAGGGGGCTCTGAAGCTTTCTTT,CASSQRTGGSEAFF
-,TRBV6-8,-,TRBJ1-3,TGCGCCAGCATCGTAGGGTACTCTGGAAACACCATATATTTT,CASIVGYSGNTIYF
-,TRBV6-5,-,TRBJ1-1,TGTGCCAGCAGAGCCGGGAGCCCAAGTGAAGCTTTCTTT,CASRAGSPSEAFF
-,TRBV4-2,-,TRBJ2-7,TGTGCCAGCAGCCAAGAAGGAGAGTACGGAGGATCCTACGAGCAGTACTTC,CASSQEGEYGGSYEQYF
-,TRBV7-2,TRBD2,TRBJ2-3,TGTGCCAGCAGCGCCCTAGCGGGGGGTTCAGATACGCAGTATTTT,CASSALAGGSDTQYF
-,TRBV6-5,-,TRBJ1-6,TGTGCCAGCAGTGAAATAGGGGGAATCCTCCACTTT,CASSEIGGILHF
-,TRBV28,-,TRBJ2-7,TGTGCCAGCAGCGTCTCCTACGAGCAGTACTTC,CASSVSYEQYF
-,TRBV9,TRBD1,TRBJ1-1,TGTGCCAGCAGCCCCTACCCCGGACAGGGCGCTGAAGCTTTCTTT,CASSPYPGQGAEAFF
-,TRBV10-1,-,TRBJ2-5,TGCGCCAGCAGTGAGTACAGACAAGAGACCCAGTACTTC,CASSEYRQETQYF
-,TRBV15,-,TRBJ1-1,TGTGCCACCAGCAACTACATCCAGACCATGAACACTGAAGCTTTCTTT,CATSNYIQTMNTEAFF
-,TRBV7-9,TRBD1,TRBJ2-2,TGTGCCAGCAGCTGGGACAGCTCCACCGGGGAGCTGTTTTTT,CASSWDSSTGELFF
-,TRBV7-9,-,TRBJ2-1,TGTGCCAGCAGCTTAAAAGGTAATGAGCAGTTCTTC,CASSLKGNEQFF
-,TRBV30,-,TRBJ2-1,TGTGCCTGGAGTCACAATGAGCAGTTCTTC,CAWSHNEQFF
-,TRBV25-1,-,TRBJ2-1,TGTGCCAGCAGTGACTGGGGGGATGAGCAGTTCTTC,CASSDWGDEQFF
-,TRBV5-1,-,TRBJ2-5,TGCGCCAGCAGCTTGGAAGGAGGGGGGGCCCAGGCCGAGACCCAGTACTTC,CASSLEGGGAQAETQYF
few,TRBV27,TRBD2,TRBJ2-7,TGTGCCAGCACAAGACTAGCGGGAGTCAACGAGCAGTACTTC,CASTRLAGVNEQYF
-,TRBV7-2,TRBD2,TRBJ2-3,TGTGCCAGCAGGACCACTAGCGGGGGAACAGATACGCAGTATTTT,CASRTTSGGTDTQYF
-,TRBV27,-,TRBJ2-2,TGTGCCAGCAGTTTAACCGGGGAGCTGTTTTTT,CASSLTGELFF
-,TRBV7-9,TRBD2,TRBJ2-5,TGTGCCAGCAGCTCCCAGAGCGGGAGTGGGGGGAGGGAGACCCAGTACTTC,CASSSQSGSGGRETQYF
-,TRBV29-1,TRBD2,TRBJ2-2,TGCAGCGTTGGAGGGATAGCGGGCTCGAACACCGGGGAGCTGTTTTTT,CSVGGIAGSNTGELFF
-,TRBV14,-,TRBJ1-1,TGTGCCAGCGGGGGGGAACAGAACACTGAAGCTTTCTTT,CASGGEQNTEAFF
many,TRBV4-1,-,TRBJ1-1,TGCGCCAGCAGCCCAACGGGGGGGGCTTTAGAAGCTTTCTTT,CASSPTGGALEAFF
-,TRBV7-9,TRBD2,TRBJ2-7,TGTGCCAGCAGCCCGGACCCGGGGGGTAGTTCCTACGAGCAGTACTTC,CASSPDPGGSSYEQYF
few,TRBV6-5,-,TRBJ2-7,TGTGCCAGCAGTTATGGTGGGGGGATAGGGGAGCAGTACTTC,CASSYGGGIGEQYF
-,TRBV4-1,TRBD2,TRBJ2-1,TGCGCCAGCCAAACTAGCGGCCTATACAATGAGCAGTTCTTC,CASQTSGLYNEQFF
-,TRBV7-6,TRBD2,TRBJ2-1,TGTGCCAGCAGTTCACTAGCGGGGGCTGGCAATGAGCAGTTCTTC,CASSSLAGAGNEQFF
-,TRBV4-1,TRBD2,TRBJ2-3,TGCGCCAGCAGCCAAGGGGGACTAGCCTTCACAGATACGCAGTATTTT,CASSQGGLAFTDTQYF
-,TRBV6-5,TRBD2,TRBJ2-7,TGTGCCAGCAGTTACTGGGGGACTAGCGGCTACGAGCAGTACTTC,CASSYWGTSGYEQYF
-,TRBV2,-,TRBJ2-7,TGTGCCAGCAGTGAGTTAGGACATACTACCTACGAGCAGTACTTC,CASSELGHTTYEQYF
-,TRBV19,-,TRBJ2-2,TGTGCCAGTAGTATGGGGGGTCCTACGAACACCGGGGAGCTGTTTTTT,CASSMGGPTNTGELFF
-,TRBV6-5,TRBD2,TRBJ2-3,TGTGCCAGCAGTTCCGGGACTAGTGGCGCAGATACGCAGTATTTT,CASSSGTSGADTQYF
-,TRBV6-5,-,TRBJ2-2,TGTGCCAGCAAGGAGTCTCCTTACACCGGGGAGCTGTTTTTT,CASKESPYTGELFF
-,TRBV10-3,-,TRBJ1-5,TGTGCCATCAGTGATCGACCGCCGAGGCCCCAGCATTTT,CAISDRPPRPQHF
-,TRBV13,-,TRBJ2-1,TGTGCCAGCAGCTATAAAGGAATCCACAATGAGCAGTTCTTC,CASSYKGIHNEQFF
-,TRBV19,TRBD1,TRBJ2-7,TGTGCCAGTAGTATGAACAGGGGCCCTTACGAGCAGTACTTC,CASSMNRGPYEQYF